The clone carrying this T cell receptor (beta chain) was seen more than once but under ten times. The sample comes from a study of blood T cells in healthy people across ages. In the study overall: Roughly one uniquely barcoded beta molecule per two T cells was captured.

Each sample used at least 6.5 million PBMCs. A sample-barcoded 5' primer and a J-beta primer mix were used in a second PCR of about 6 to 12 cycles. MiXCR, run by TCRdb on the 5' RACE reads, gives a single entry per CDR3 protein. The table shows around 800,000 distinct CDR3 sequences, with 35% to 50% occurring only once. The CDR3 covers 12 residues. V was cut by 1 base and J by 4 bases, with 8 bases left in between. Germline V gene lookup returns CDR1 SQVTM and CDR2 ANQGSEA. Sequences were obtained from blood. The TCR sequence derives from a man older than 75 in good health. This chain joins TRBV29-1 and TRBJ2-7, with unresolved D. This chain's CDR3 is CSVEGHLYEQYF. The CDR3 DNA reads as TGCAGCGTTGAAGGGCATTTGTACGAGCAGTACTTC.